Listed here are 21 T cell receptor beta chains from one sample, sequenced in a study of T cell changes during pregnancy in multiple sclerosis. Here immunoSEQ multiplex PCR was the method, and the copy in TCRdb shows in-frame clones only, minus some. The table has fewer than 100,000 clones, over 75% seen once. Sequenced here: peripheral blood, sampled before pregnancy. Every receptor here comes from a female donor with multiple sclerosis, enrolled in a pregnancy study.

CDR3 bases: TGTGCCAGCAGCTTATGGAGGGATCGCGGCTACACCTTC. It translates to CASSLWRDRGYTF. This chain joins TRBV5-5 and TRBJ1-2, with D unresolved. Germline CDR1 reads SGHKS; CDR2 reads YYEKEE (reference sequence). Trimming left V 2 bases short and J 8 bases short, with 13 bases between. This CDR3 has 13 residues.

This chain uses TRBV7-9 with TRBJ1-4, with 7 bases lining up with TRBD1. J lost 1 base, V lost 5 bases, and 4 bases had no gene match. Germline lookup yields CDR1 SEHNR and CDR2 FQNEAQ (reference sequence). This CDR3 comprises 15 residues. The CDR3 coding sequence is TGTGCCAGCAGCCAGACAGGGAGAACTAATGAAAAACTGTTTTTT. Encoded protein: CASSQTGRTNEKLFF.

CDR3 sequence reads: CASSDRPYGYTF. The CDR3 region has the DNA TGTGCCAGCTCCGACAGACCCTATGGCTACACCTTC. J is TRBJ1-2 and V is TRBV6-6, with D tentatively TRBD1 (5 bases). CDR3 length equals 12 residues. Per germline, CDR1 MNHNY and CDR2 SVGAGI (reference sequence). V lost 8 bases and J 4 bases, leaving 11 bases between the germline ends.

V usage is TRBV18 and J usage is TRBJ1-5; 8 bases are shared with TRBD1. J was trimmed by 5 bases and V by 5 bases; bases with no gene match: 5. Germline CDR1 is KGHSH and CDR2 is LQKENI. The CDR3 runs 14 residues. The CDR3 is CASSNDRGHQPQHF. The CDR3 bases are TGTGCCAGCTCAAATGACAGGGGCCATCAGCCCCAGCATTTT.

The chain employs TRBV4-2 and TRBJ2-1; 7 bases map to TRBD2. The V and J ends lost 2 bases and 1 base, in that order; junction bases with no gene match: 5. The CDR3 has 16 residues. Germline CDR1 is LGHNA and CDR2 is YNFKEQ. Written as DNA, the CDR3 is TGTGCCAGCAGCCAATCTGTTAGCGGGTCCTACAATGAGCAGTTCTTC. This translates into CASSQSVSGSYNEQFF.

The chain joins TRBV18 to TRBJ2-2, with a weak D call TRBD1 (6 bases). Between the trimmed V and J ends, which lost 5 bases and 1 base, there was a span of 17 bases. Germline CDR1 and CDR2: KGHSH and LQKENI. There are 17 residues in the CDR3. CDR3 bases: TGTGCCAGCTCAATTTTCCCACTGGACAGGAACACCGGGGAGCTGTTTTTT. This encodes CASSIFPLDRNTGELFF.

The genes are TRBV30 and TRBJ2-7; D uncertain. The CDR3 consists of 15 residues. V lost 1 base to trimming and J lost 4 bases, with 17 bases between them. Germline-derived CDR1 and CDR2 are GTSNPN and SVGIG (reference sequence). The CDR3 sequence is CAWSGYSISKYEQYF. As DNA, the CDR3 is TGTGCCTGGAGTGGATACAGTATTTCTAAGTACGAGCAGTACTTC.

The chain couples TRBV7-2 to TRBJ1-6, with TRBD1 as a possible D gene (5 bases). Germline V gene lookup returns CDR1 SGHTA and CDR2 FQGNSA. The CDR3 length is 15 residues. Trimming removed 1 base from V and 12 bases from J, with 16 bases in between. The CDR3 sequence: CASSLVGGYGGPLHF. As DNA, the CDR3 is TGTGCCAGCAGCTTAGTGGGGGGGTATGGAGGACCCCTCCACTTT.

This chain connects TRBV7-2 to TRBJ1-6; TRBD1 matches at 8 bases. CDR3 size: 16 residues. V dropped 5 bases and J dropped 10; count of bases not matched to a gene: 13. Germline V gives CDR1 SGHTA, CDR2 FQGNSA. CDR3 sequence reads: CASSRGSHQGASPLHF. The CDR3 coding sequence is TGTGCCAGCAGCCGTGGGTCCCACCAGGGGGCGTCACCCCTCCACTTT.

This chain joins TRBV28 and TRBJ1-1; 9 nucleotides match TRBD1. The CDR3 contains 15 residues. Germline V gives CDR1 MDHEN, CDR2 SYDVKM. J was trimmed by 2 bases and V by 5 bases; bases with no gene match: 6. The CDR3 DNA follows: TGTGCCAGCAGTAATCCGGGACAGGGTAACACTGAAGCTTTCTTT. It specifies CASSNPGQGNTEAFF.

The V call is TRBV2, the J call TRBJ2-3, with D possibly being TRBD2 (5 bases). V was clipped by 0 bases and J by 3 bases, with 16 bases between them. The CDR3 spans 17 residues. From germline, CDR1 is SNHLY and CDR2 FYNNEI. The CDR3 sequence: CASSEALHSGATDTQYF. Here the CDR3 DNA reads TGTGCCAGCAGTGAAGCGCTTCACAGCGGTGCGACAGATACGCAGTATTTT.

The chain uses TRBV2 and TRBJ1-5, with D unclear. Deletions cut 4 bases from V and 7 bases from J, with 14 bases between. The germline V gene encodes CDR1 SNHLY and CDR2 FYNNEI. This CDR3 is built from 14 residues. The CDR3 region is CASSGSMAGQPQHF. The CDR3 DNA reads TGTGCCAGCAGTGGGAGTATGGCGGGGCAGCCCCAGCATTTT.

The chain recombines TRBV5-1 with TRBJ2-5; 12 nucleotides agree with TRBD2. Germline CDR1 and CDR2: SGHRS and YFSETQ. J gave up 3 bases and V 2 bases, and 5 bases lay outside the gene matches. This CDR3 comprises 16 residues. CDR3 region: CASSLQASGGEETQYF. The CDR3 region has the DNA TGCGCCAGCAGCTTACAAGCTAGCGGGGGGGAAGAGACCCAGTACTTC.

This clone was observed a single time. This chain links TRBV18 with TRBJ1-2, with D hard to call. Trimming pared 1 base from V and 8 bases from J, leaving 11 bases between. The CDR3 consists of 13 residues. Germline CDR1 is KGHSH and CDR2 is LQKENI. The CDR3: CASSPLTAGGYTF. In nucleotides, the CDR3 is TGTGCCAGCTCACCACTCACGGCGGGGGGCTACACCTTC.

The rearrangement links TRBV7-9 to TRBJ1-2, with TRBD1 matching 8 bases. The CDR3 has 16 residues. Germline CDR1 is SEHNR and CDR2 is FQNEAQ (reference sequence). Trimming took 5 bases from V and 8 from J; bases not matched to a gene: 16. Written as DNA, the CDR3 is TGTGCCAGCAGCCCGAACCTGGAGGGCAGGGGGCCGGGCTACACCTTC. This translates into CASSPNLEGRGPGYTF. Based on the CDR3 plus reference TRBV7-9 and TRBJ1-2, the full variable domain is DTGVSQNPRHKITKRGQNVTFRCDPISEHNRLYWYRQTLGQGPEFLTYFQNEAQLEKSRLLSDRFSAERPKGSFSTLEIQRTEQGDSAMYLCASSPNLEGRGPGYTFGSGTRLTVV.

The rearrangement uses TRBV15 and TRBJ2-5, with 10 bases aligning to TRBD1. Germline CDR1 LNHNV, CDR2 YYDKDF (reference sequence). Losses at the gene ends were 1 base for V and 10 bases for J; bases not matched to a gene: 12. The CDR3 consists of 16 residues. CDR3 amino acids: CATSRGGTGVVRGQYF. The DNA for the CDR3 is TGTGCCACCAGCAGAGGGGGGACAGGGGTAGTAAGGGGCCAGTACTTC.

This chain uses TRBV19 with TRBJ2-1; D gene unclear. The germline CDR1 and CDR2 sequences are LNHDA and SQIVND (reference sequence). The CDR3 has 13 residues. V lost 3 bases and J 9 bases, leaving 12 bases between the germline ends. The CDR3, as DNA: TGTGCCAGTAGTATTGACCTAGAGTTTGAGCAGTTCTTC. Translation gives CASSIDLEFEQFF.

Only one count was recorded for this clone. The rearrangement links TRBV18 to TRBJ1-4; D ambiguous. Per the germline V gene, CDR1 is KGHSH and CDR2 is LQKENI. The CDR3 has 15 residues. V dropped 1 base and J dropped 2 bases, with 8 bases sitting between them. For the CDR3, the DNA is TGTGCCAGCTCACCACGGAGAGGGACTAATGAAAAACTGTTTTTT. Encoded protein: CASSPRRGTNEKLFF.

This clone was detected once. V gene TRBV2 combines with J gene TRBJ2-7; D is perhaps TRBD2 (7 bases). V lost 5 bases and J lost 4, with 18 bases in between. Germline V gene lookup returns CDR1 SNHLY and CDR2 FYNNEI. The CDR3 consists of 15 residues. CDR3 loop: CASSKLQGGQYEQYF. The CDR3 DNA sequence: TGTGCCAGCAGTAAACTACAGGGAGGGCAGTACGAGCAGTACTTC. The full variable domain, its missing parts supplied by reference TRBV2 and TRBJ2-7, is EPEVTQTPSHQVTQMGQEVILRCVPISNHLYFYWYRQILGQKVEFLVSFYNNEISEKSEIFDDQFSVERPDGSNFTLKIRSTKLEDSAMYFCASSKLQGGQYEQYFGPGTRLTVT.

The genes are TRBV10-3 and TRBJ1-1; 9 nucleotides line up with TRBD1. The CDR3 totals 15 residues. V trimming: 6 bases; J trimming: 0 bases; junction bases outside the gene matches: 5. Germline V gene data show CDR1 as ENHRY and CDR2 as SYGVKD. CDR3 protein: CAISNRGPMNTEAFF. In DNA form, the CDR3 reads TGTGCCATCAGCAACAGGGGGCCCATGAACACTGAAGCTTTCTTT.

This clone was found once. The chain is built from TRBV7-6 and TRBJ1-1; 7 bases align to TRBD1. Looked up from germline, CDR1 is SGHVS and CDR2 is FNYEAQ. The CDR3 covers 14 residues. With 5 bases clipped from V and 3 bases from J, the junction kept 6 bases outside the gene matches. The CDR3: CASSVQGSDTEAFF. In DNA form, the CDR3 reads TGTGCCAGCAGCGTACAGGGGTCGGACACTGAAGCTTTCTTT.